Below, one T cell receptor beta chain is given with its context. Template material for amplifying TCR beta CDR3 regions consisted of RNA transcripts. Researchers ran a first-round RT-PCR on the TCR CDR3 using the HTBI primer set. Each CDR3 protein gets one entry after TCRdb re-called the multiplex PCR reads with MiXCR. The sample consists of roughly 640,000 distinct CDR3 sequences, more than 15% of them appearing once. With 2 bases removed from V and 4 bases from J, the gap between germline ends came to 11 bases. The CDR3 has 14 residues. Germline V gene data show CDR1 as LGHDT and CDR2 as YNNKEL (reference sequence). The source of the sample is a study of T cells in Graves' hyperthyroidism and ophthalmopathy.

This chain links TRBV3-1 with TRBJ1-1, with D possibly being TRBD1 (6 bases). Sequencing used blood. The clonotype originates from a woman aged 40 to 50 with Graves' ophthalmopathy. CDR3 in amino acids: CASSQFIGGTEAFF. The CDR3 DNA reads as TGTGCCAGCAGCCAATTTATAGGGGGCACTGAAGCTTTCTTT.